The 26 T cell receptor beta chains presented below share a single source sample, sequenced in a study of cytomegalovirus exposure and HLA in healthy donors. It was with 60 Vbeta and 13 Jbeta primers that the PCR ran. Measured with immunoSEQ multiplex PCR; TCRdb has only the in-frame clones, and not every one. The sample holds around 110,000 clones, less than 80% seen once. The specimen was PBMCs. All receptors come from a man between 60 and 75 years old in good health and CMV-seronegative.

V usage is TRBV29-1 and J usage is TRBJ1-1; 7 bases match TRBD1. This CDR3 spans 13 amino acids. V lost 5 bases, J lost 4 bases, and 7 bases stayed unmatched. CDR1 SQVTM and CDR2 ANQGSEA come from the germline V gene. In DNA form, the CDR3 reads TGCAGCGTTAGGGGGCAGGGGGGCACTGAAGCTTTCTTT. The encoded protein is CSVRGQGGTEAFF.

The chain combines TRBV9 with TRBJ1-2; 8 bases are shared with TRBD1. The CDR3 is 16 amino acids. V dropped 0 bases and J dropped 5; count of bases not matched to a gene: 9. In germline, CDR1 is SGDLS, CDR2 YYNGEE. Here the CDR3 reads CASSVGLGQGIYGYTF. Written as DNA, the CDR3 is TGTGCCAGCAGCGTAGGATTAGGACAGGGAATATATGGCTACACCTTC.

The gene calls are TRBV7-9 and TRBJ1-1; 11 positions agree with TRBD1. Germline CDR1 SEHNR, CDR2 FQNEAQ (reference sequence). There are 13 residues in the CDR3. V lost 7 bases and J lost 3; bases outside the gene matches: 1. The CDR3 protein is CASMGQGDTEAFF. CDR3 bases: TGTGCCAGCATGGGACAGGGGGACACTGAAGCTTTCTTT.

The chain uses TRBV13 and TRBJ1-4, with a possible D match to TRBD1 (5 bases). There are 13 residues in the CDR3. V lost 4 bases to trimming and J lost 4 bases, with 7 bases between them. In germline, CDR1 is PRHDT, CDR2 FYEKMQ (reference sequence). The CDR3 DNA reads TGTGCCAGCAGCTCGACAGATAATGAAAAACTGTTTTTT. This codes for CASSSTDNEKLFF.

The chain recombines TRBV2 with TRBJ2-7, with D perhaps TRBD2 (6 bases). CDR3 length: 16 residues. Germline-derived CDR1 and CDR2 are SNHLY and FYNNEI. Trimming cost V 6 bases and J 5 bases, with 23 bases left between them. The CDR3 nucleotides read TGTGCCAGCAGCCCTGATGGGGGGAAGGGGTACAACGAGCAGTACGTC. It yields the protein CASSPDGGKGYNEQYV.

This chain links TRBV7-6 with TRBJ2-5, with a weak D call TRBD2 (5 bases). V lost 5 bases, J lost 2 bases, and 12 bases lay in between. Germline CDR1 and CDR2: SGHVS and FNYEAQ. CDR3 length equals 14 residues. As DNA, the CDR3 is TGTGCCAGCAGCCCCGGACTGTCACAAGAGACCCAGTACTTC. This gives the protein CASSPGLSQETQYF.

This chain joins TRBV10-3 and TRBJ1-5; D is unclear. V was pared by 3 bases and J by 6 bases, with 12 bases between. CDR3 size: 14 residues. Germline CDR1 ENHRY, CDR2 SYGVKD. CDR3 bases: TGTGCCATCAGTGAAGGTAGGGAGGGTCAGCCCCAGCATTTT. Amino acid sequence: CAISEGREGQPQHF.

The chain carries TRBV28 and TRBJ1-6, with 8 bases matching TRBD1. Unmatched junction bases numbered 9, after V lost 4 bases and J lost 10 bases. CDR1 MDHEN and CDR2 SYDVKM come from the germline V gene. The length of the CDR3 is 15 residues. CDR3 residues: CASSYYRGELSPLHF. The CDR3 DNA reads TGTGCCAGCAGTTACTACAGGGGGGAGCTGTCACCCCTCCACTTT.

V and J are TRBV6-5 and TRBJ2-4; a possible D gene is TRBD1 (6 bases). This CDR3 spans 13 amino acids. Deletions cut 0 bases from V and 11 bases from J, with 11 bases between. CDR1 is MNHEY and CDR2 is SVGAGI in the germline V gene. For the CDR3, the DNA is TGTGCCAGCAGTTACTCACAGGGAACCCTTCAGTACTTC. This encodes CASSYSQGTLQYF.

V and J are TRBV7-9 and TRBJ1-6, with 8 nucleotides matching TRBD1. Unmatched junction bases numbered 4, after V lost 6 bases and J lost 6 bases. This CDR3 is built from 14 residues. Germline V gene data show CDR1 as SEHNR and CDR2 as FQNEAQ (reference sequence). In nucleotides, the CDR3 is TGTGCCAGCAGGAGGGGACAGGCTAATTCACCCCTCCACTTT. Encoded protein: CASRRGQANSPLHF. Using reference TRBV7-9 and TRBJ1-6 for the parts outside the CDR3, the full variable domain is DTGVSQNPRHKITKRGQNVTFRCDPISEHNRLYWYRQTLGQGPEFLTYFQNEAQLEKSRLLSDRFSAERPKGSFSTLEIQRTEQGDSAMYLCASRRGQANSPLHFGNGTRLTVT.

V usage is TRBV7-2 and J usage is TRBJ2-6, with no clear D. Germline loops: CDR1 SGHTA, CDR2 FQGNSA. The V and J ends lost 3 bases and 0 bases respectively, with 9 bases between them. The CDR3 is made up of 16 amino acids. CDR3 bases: TGTGCCAGCAGCTTTCCTCCCGGCTCTGGGGCCAACGTCCTGACTTTC. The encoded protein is CASSFPPGSGANVLTF.

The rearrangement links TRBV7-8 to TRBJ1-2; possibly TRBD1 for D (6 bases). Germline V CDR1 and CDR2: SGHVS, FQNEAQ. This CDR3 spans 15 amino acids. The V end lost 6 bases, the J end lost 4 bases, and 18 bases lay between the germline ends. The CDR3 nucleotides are TGTGCCAGCAGGCGCGGGCAGGGAGGGGGCTATGGCTACACCTTC. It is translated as CASRRGQGGGYGYTF.

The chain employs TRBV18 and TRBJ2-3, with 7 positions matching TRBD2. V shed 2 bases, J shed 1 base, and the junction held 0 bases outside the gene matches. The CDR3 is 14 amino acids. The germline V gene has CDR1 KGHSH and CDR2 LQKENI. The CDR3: CASSPGGGTDTQYF. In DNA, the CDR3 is TGTGCCAGCTCACCAGGGGGGGGCACAGATACGCAGTATTTT.

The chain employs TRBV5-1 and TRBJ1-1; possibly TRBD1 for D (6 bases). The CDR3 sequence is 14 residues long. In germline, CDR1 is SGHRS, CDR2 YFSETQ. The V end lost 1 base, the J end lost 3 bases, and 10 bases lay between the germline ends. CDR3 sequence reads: CASSLSGGDTEAFF. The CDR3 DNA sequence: TGCGCCAGCAGCTTGAGCGGGGGCGACACTGAAGCTTTCTTT.

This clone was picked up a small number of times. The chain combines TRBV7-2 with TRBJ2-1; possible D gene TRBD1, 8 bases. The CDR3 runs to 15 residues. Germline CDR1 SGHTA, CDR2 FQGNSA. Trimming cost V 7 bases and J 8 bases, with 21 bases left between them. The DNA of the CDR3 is TGTGCCAGCAACAGGGGGGGGACGGGGTGGGATGAGCAGTTCTTC. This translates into CASNRGGTGWDEQFF.

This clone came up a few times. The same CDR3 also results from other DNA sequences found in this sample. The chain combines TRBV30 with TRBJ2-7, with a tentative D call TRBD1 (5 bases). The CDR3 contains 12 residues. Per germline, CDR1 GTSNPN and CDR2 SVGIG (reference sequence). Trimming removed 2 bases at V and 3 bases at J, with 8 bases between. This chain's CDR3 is CAWSPQGYEQYF. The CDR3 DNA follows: TGTGCCTGGAGTCCCCAGGGCTACGAGCAGTACTTC. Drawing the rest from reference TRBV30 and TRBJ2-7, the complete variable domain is SQTIHQWPATLVQPVGSPLSLECTVEGTSNPNLYWYRQAAGRGLQLLFYSVGIGQISSEVPQNLSASRPQDRQFILSSKKLLLSDSGFYLCAWSPQGYEQYFGPGTRLTVT.

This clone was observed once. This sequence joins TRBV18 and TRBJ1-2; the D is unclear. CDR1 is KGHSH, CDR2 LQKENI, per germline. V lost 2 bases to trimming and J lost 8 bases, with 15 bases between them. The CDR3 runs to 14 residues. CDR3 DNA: TGTGCCAGCTCACCAGTTGAATCGACGGGAGGCTACACCTTC. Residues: CASSPVESTGGYTF.

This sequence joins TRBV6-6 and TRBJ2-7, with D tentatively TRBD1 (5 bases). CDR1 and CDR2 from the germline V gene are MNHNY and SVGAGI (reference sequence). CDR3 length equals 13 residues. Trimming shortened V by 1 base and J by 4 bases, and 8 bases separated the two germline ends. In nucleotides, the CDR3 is TGTGCCAGCAGTTACTTAGGGGTGTACGAGCAGTACTTC. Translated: CASSYLGVYEQYF.

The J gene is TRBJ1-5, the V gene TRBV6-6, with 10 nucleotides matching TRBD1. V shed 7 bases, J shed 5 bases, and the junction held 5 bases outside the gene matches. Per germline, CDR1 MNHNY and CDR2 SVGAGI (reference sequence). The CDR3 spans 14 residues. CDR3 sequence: CASTGQGGYQPQHF. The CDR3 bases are TGTGCCAGCACCGGACAGGGGGGTTATCAGCCCCAGCATTTT.

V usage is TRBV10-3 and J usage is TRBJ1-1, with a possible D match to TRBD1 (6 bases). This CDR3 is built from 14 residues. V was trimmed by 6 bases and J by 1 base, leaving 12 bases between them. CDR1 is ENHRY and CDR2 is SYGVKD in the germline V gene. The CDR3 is CAIRREQGNTEAFF. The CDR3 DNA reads TGTGCCATCAGGAGAGAACAGGGGAACACTGAAGCTTTCTTT.

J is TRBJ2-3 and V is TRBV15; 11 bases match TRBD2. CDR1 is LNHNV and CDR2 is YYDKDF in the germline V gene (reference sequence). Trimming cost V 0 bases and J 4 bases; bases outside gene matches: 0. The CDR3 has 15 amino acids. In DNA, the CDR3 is TGTGCCACCAGCAGAGATAGCGGGGGGGCAGATACGCAGTATTTT. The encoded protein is CATSRDSGGADTQYF.

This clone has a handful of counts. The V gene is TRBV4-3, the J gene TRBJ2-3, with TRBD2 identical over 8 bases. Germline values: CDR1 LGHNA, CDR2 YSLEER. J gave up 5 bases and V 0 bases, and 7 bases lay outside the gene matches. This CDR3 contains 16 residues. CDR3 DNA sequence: TGCGCCAGCAGCCAAGATGCGGGGGGCCACCAAGATACGCAGTATTTT. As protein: CASSQDAGGHQDTQYF.

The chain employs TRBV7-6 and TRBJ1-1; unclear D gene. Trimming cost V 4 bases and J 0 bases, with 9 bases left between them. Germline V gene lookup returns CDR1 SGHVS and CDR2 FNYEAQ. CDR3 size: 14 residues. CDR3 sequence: CASSSLSLNTEAFF. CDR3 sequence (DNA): TGTGCCAGCAGCTCCCTGTCTTTGAACACTGAAGCTTTCTTT.

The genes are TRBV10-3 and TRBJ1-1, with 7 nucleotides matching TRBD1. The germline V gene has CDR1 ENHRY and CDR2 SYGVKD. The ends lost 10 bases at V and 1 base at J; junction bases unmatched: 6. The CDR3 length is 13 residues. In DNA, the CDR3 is TGTGCCACGAGAGGGGGCCAGAACACTGAAGCTTTCTTT. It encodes CATRGGQNTEAFF.

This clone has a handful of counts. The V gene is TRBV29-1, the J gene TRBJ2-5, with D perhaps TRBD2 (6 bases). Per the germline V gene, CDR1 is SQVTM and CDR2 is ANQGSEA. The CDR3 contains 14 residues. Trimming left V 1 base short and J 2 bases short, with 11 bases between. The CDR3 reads CSVEGGLPQETQYF. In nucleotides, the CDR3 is TGCAGCGTTGAAGGAGGACTACCGCAAGAGACCCAGTACTTC.

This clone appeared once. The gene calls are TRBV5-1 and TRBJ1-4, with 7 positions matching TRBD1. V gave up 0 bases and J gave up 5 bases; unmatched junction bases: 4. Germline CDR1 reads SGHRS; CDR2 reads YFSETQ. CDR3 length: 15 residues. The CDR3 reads CASSLGSTGNEKLFF. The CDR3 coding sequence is TGCGCCAGCAGCTTGGGTTCGACAGGGAATGAAAAACTGTTTTTT.